The entry below gives a single TCR beta chain sequence along with its context. Its antigen is unknown. Primers: 60 Vbeta forward and 13 Jbeta reverse. Sequencing was performed with immunoSEQ multiplex PCR; in TCRdb, only in-frame clones are kept and a portion is missing. The sample consists of about 190,000 clones, around 79% of them appearing once. This sample is drawn from a study of cytomegalovirus exposure and HLA in healthy donors. Study-wide results and limits: Cytomegalovirus status, reportedly, was diagnosed with high specificity and sensitivity by the classifier.

Trimming at V came to 2 bases and at J to 8 bases, leaving 13 bases not matched to a gene. This CDR3 is 17 amino acids long. Germline CDR1 is SGHTA and CDR2 is FQGNSA. J is TRBJ1-4 and V is TRBV7-2; 8 nucleotides agree with TRBD1. Sample: PBMCs. This receptor was taken from a woman aged 45-59 years in good health and CMV-seronegative. The CDR3 nucleotides are TGTGCCAGCAGCTTAATGGCTCCCGGGACAGGAGGAGAAAAACTGTTTTTT. It encodes CASSLMAPGTGGEKLFF.